These T cell receptor beta chains were read from a single sample in a study of CD8+CD57+ T cells in acquired aplastic anemia. TCRdb independently ran MiXCR on the reads; one entry per CDR3 protein. Among 150,000 or so distinct CDR3 sequences listed, 47% were seen once. Sample: sorted CD4+, CD8+, or CD8+CD57+ T cells (not recorded which) from PBMCs. Source of these receptors: a human donor with aplastic anemia. The CDR3 runs from the conserved cysteine through the conserved F or W. The D gene is left open where the match is weak. Size is stated for part of the rows, as once, few or many counts, or as a class when the clone is expanded.

D: NA; size: few; J: TRBJ2-7; V: TRBV18; DNA: TGTGCCAGCTCACCTGCTGGAGGGAACTACGAGCAGTACTTC; CDR3: CASSPAGGNYEQYF
D: TRBD1; size: few; J: TRBJ1-1; V: TRBV29-1; DNA: TGCAGCGTGCTAACAGGGGTGGAAGCTTTCTTT; CDR3: CSVLTGVEAFF
D: TRBD2; size: once; J: TRBJ2-3; V: TRBV5-1; DNA: TGCGCCAGCAGCTACGGACTAGCCCGCACAGATACGCAGTATTTT; CDR3: CASSYGLARTDTQYF
D: NA; size: few; J: TRBJ2-7; V: TRBV2; DNA: TGTGCCAGCAGGTCGACAGTGACCTACGAGCAGTACTTC; CDR3: CASRSTVTYEQYF
D: NA; size: NA; J: TRBJ2-7; V: TRBV10-3; DNA: TGTGCCATCAGTGATATAAAGCCAACCTACGAGCAGTACTTC; CDR3: CAISDIKPTYEQYF
D: NA; size: NA; J: TRBJ2-5; V: TRBV2; DNA: TGTGCCAGCAGTGAGGGAGACATCCAAGAGACCCAGTATTTC; CDR3: CASSEGDIQETQYF
D: NA; size: once; J: TRBJ1-2; V: TRBV5-1; DNA: TGCGCCAGCAGCTTGGATCCCGGGTTTGGCTACGCCTTC; CDR3: CASSLDPGFGYAF
D: NA; size: NA; J: TRBJ2-7; V: TRBV9; DNA: TGTGCCAGCAGCTTCGGACGGGGGATATCCTACGAGCAGTACTTC; CDR3: CASSFGRGISYEQYF
D: NA; size: many; J: TRBJ2-3; V: TRBV10-3; DNA: TGTGCCATCAGTGGAGGGACCAGCACAGATACGCAGTATTTT; CDR3: CAISGGTSTDTQYF
D: NA; size: NA; J: TRBJ2-2; V: TRBV19; DNA: TGTGCCAGTAGTACCGATCAAACCGGGGAGCTGTTTTTT; CDR3: CASSTDQTGELFF
D: NA; size: few; J: TRBJ2-3; V: TRBV19; DNA: TGTGCCAGTAGAGCGCCTAGCACAGATACGCAGTATTTT; CDR3: CASRAPSTDTQYF
D: NA; size: many; J: TRBJ2-3; V: TRBV7-9; DNA: TGTGCCAGCAGCCACGGACTCGACGTTGGAGATACGCAGTATTTT; CDR3: CASSHGLDVGDTQYF
D: NA; size: NA; J: TRBJ1-5; V: TRBV10-3; DNA: TGTGCCATCAGTGAAGAAAAAGGGGTATTGAGCAATCAGCCCCAGCATTTT; CDR3: CAISEEKGVLSNQPQHF
D: TRBD1; size: many; J: TRBJ2-1; V: TRBV12-3/TRBV12-4; DNA: TGTGCCAGCAGTGACCCCCCGGGACAGAGTGGGCAGCAGTTCTTC; CDR3: CASSDPPGQSGQQFF
D: TRBD1; size: NA; J: TRBJ2-7; V: TRBV29-1; DNA: TGCAGCGTTACCCCCCGGGACAGCTACGAGCAGTACTTC; CDR3: CSVTPRDSYEQYF
D: TRBD2; size: many; J: TRBJ2-3; V: TRBV10-3; DNA: TGTGCCATCAGTGCCGGGGGGGCCCCAGATACGCAGTATTTT; CDR3: CAISAGGAPDTQYF
D: NA; size: many; J: TRBJ2-7; V: TRBV6-1; DNA: TGTGCCAGCAGGGGGACCTCGGGCGAGCAGTACTTC; CDR3: CASRGTSGEQYF
D: NA; size: many; J: TRBJ1-5; V: TRBV20-1; DNA: TGCAGTGCTAGAAGAGGATTTGGGCAGCCCCAGCATTTT; CDR3: CSARRGFGQPQHF
D: TRBD2; size: NA; J: TRBJ2-3; V: TRBV9; DNA: TGTGCCAGCTCACCAGCACTAGCGGGGGGTGCAGATACGCAGTATTTT; CDR3: CASSPALAGGADTQYF
D: NA; size: many; J: TRBJ2-7; V: TRBV4-1; DNA: TGCGCCAGCAGCCAAATGCTATACAGTTCAAACGAGCAGTACTTC; CDR3: CASSQMLYSSNEQYF